This T cell receptor beta chain was recorded in a study of blood T cells in healthy people across ages. Study-level information: T cells yielded about one barcoded beta molecule per two cells through template switching.

Per germline, CDR1 MNHEY and CDR2 SVGAGI. The ends were cut back, 7 bases at V and 5 bases at J, with 20 bases in the middle. The CDR3 runs to 15 residues. Together with a sample-barcoded 5' primer, a J-beta primer mix was included in a second PCR lasting roughly 7 to 11 cycles. One entry per CDR3 protein results from TCRdb running MiXCR on the 5' RACE reads. Here the sample spans 1.5 million to 2 million distinct CDR3 sequences, about 30% being singletons. Donors gave around 10 milliliters of peripheral blood apiece. This clonotype has more than one count but fewer than ten. Its antigen is still unknown. Study-wide results and limits: Across samples, TCR beta diversity tracked strongly with naive T cell percentage.

The TCR was taken from a woman aged 25 to 39 in good health. The rearrangement links TRBV6-5 to TRBJ1-2; perhaps TRBD1 as D (5 bases). The sample taken for sequencing was blood. The CDR3 nucleotides read TGTGCCAGCACTAGATCCGGGACCCTCGGGTATGGCTACACCTTC. It encodes CASTRSGTLGYGYTF.